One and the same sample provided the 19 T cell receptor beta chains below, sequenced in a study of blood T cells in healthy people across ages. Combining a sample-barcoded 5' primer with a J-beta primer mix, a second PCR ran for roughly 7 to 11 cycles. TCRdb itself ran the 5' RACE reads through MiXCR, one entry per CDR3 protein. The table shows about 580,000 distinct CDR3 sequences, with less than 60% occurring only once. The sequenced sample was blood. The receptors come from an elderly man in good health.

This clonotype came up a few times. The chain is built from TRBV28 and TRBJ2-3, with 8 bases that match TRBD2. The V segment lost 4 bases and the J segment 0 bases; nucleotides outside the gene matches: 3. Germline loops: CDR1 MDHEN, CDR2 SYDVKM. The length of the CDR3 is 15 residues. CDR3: CASSSGGLSTDTQYF. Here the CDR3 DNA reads TGTGCCAGCAGTTCGGGAGGGCTGAGCACAGATACGCAGTATTTT.

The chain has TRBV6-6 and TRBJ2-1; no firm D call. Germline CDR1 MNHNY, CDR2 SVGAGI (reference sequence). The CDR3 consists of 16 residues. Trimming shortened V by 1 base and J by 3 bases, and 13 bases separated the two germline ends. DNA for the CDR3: TGTGCCAGCAGTTACTTAGTGGACGCCTACTACAATGAGCAGTTCTTC. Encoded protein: CASSYLVDAYYNEQFF.

CDR3 residues: CASSLVQSSYNEQFF. In nucleotides, the CDR3 is TGCGCCAGCAGCTTGGTACAGAGCTCCTACAATGAGCAGTTCTTC. V gene TRBV5-1 combines with J gene TRBJ2-1; D is undetermined. This CDR3 contains 15 residues. The V gene lost 0 bases and the J gene lost 0 bases, with 7 bases spanning the gap. Germline lookup yields CDR1 SGHRS and CDR2 YFSETQ.

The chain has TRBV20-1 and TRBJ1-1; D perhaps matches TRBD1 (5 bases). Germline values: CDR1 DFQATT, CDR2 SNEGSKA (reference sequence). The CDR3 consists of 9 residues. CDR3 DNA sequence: TGCGCGCGGGGCGCGGTGGTTTTCTTT. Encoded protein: CARGAVVFF.

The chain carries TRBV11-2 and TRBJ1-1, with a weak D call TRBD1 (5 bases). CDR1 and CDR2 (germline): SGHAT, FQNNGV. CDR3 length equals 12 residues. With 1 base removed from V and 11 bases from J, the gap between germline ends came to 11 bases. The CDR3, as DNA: TGTGCCAGCAGCTTAGGGGGGGATGTGGCTTTCTTT. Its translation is CASSLGGDVAFF. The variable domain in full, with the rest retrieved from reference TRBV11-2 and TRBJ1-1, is EAGVAQSPRYKIIEKRQSVAFWCNPISGHATLYWYQQILGQGPKLLIQFQNNGVVDDSQLPKDRFSAERLKGVDSTLKIQPAKLEDSAVYLCASSLGGDVAFFGQGTRLTVV.

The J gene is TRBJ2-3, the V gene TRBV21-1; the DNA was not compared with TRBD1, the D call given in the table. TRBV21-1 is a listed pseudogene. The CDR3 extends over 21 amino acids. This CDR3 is CASSNRWAGQGHYRPTDTQYF. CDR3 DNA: TGTGCCAGCAGCAACCGGTGGGCGGGACAGGGCCATTACCGGCCCACAGATACGCAGTATTTT.

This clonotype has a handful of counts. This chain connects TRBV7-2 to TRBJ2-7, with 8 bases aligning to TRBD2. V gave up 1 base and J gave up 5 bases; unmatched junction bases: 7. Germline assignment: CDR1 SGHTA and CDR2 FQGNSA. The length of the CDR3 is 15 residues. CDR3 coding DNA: TGTGCCAGCAGCTTAGACGGGGGGGGCCAAGACGAGCAGTACTTC. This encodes CASSLDGGGQDEQYF. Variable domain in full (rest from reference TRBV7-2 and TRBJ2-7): GAGVSQSPSNKVTEKGKDVELRCDPISGHTALYWYRQSLGQGLEFLIYFQGNSAPDKSGLPSDRFSAERTGGSVSTLTIQRTQQEDSAVYLCASSLDGGGQDEQYFGPGTRLTVT.

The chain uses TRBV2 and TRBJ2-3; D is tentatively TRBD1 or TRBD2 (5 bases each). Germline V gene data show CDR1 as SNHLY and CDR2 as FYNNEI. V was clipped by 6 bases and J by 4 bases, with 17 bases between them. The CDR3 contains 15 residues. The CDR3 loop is CASRGDPRPSDTQYF. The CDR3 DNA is TGTGCCAGCAGGGGGGACCCCCGGCCGTCAGATACGCAGTATTTT.

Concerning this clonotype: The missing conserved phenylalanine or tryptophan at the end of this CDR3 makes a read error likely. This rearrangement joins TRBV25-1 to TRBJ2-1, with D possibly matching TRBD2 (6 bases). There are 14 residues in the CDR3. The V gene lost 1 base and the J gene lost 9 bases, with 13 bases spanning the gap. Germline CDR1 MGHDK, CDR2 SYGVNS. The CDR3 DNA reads TGTGCCAGCAGTGAATGGGAATTCGGGGGTGAGCAGTTCTTA. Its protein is CASSEWEFGGEQFL.

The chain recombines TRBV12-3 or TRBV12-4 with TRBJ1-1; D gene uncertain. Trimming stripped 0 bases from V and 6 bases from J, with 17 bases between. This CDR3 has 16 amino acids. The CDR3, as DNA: TGTGCCAGCAGTTTAGCGCTAGCAGGCGTCAGATCTGAAGCTTTCTTT. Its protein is CASSLALAGVRSEAFF.

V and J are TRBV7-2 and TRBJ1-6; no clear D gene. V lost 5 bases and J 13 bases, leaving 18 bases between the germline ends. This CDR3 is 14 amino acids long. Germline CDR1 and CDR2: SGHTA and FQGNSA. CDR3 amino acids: CASSPGLPRTPLHF. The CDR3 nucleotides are TGTGCCAGCAGCCCCGGCCTTCCGAGGACCCCCCTCCACTTT.

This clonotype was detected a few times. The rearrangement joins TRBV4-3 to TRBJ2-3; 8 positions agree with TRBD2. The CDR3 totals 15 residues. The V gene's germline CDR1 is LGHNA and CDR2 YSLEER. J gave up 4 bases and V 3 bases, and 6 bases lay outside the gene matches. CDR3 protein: CASSHRAGGADTQYF. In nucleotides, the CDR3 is TGCGCCAGCAGCCACAGGGCGGGAGGTGCAGATACGCAGTATTTT.

The CDR3 DNA reads as TGCGCCAGCAGCGACATCGGCGGGGGGTTCACCGGGGAGCTGTTTTTT. It specifies CASSDIGGGFTGELFF. The chain joins TRBV4-1 to TRBJ2-2; 8 positions agree with TRBD2. Germline V gives CDR1 MGHRA, CDR2 YSYEKL. The CDR3 covers 16 residues. V was clipped by 5 bases and J by 4 bases; unmatched bases: 9.

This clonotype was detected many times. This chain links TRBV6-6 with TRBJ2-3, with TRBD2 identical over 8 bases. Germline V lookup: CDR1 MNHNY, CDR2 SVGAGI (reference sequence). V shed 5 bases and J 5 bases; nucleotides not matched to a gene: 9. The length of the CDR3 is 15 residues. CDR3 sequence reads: CASSTRAGAGDTQYF. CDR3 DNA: TGTGCCAGCAGTACCCGAGCGGGGGCGGGAGATACGCAGTATTTT.

DNA for the CDR3: TGTGCCAGCAGCCCTCTGGGCGGGGTCTACAATGAGCAGTTCTTC. Amino acids: CASSPLGGVYNEQFF. The chain recombines TRBV7-9 with TRBJ2-1; TRBD2 might be the D (6 bases). The CDR3 sequence is 15 residues long. The germline V gene has CDR1 SEHNR and CDR2 FQNEAQ (reference sequence). V lost 5 bases and J 3 bases, leaving 14 bases between the germline ends.

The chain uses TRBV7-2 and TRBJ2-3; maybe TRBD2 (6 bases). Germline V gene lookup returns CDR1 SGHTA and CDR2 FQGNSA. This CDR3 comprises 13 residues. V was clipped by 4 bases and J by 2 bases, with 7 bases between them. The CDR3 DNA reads TGTGCCAGCAGCTCGGACTACACAGATACGCAGTATTTT. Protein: CASSSDYTDTQYF.

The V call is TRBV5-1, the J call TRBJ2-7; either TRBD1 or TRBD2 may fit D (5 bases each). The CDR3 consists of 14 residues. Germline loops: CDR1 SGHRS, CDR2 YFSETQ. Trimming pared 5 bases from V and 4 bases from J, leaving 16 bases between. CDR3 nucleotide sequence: TGCGCCAGCAGGCGCGACGGGACGGGGTACGAGCAGTACTTC. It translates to CASRRDGTGYEQYF. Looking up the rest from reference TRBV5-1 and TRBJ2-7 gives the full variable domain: KAGVTQTPRYLIKTRGQQVTLSCSPISGHRSVSWYQQTPGQGLQFLFEYFSETQRNKGNFPGRFSGRQFSNSRSEMNVSTLELGDSALYLCASRRDGTGYEQYFGPGTRLTVT.

The CDR3, as DNA: TGTGCCAGCAGCTCCAGCGGGAGGCTGGGTGAGCAGTTCTTC. Protein sequence: CASSSSGRLGEQFF. The rearrangement uses TRBV7-3 and TRBJ2-1; 9 bases fit TRBD2. CDR1 is SGHTA and CDR2 is FQGTGA in the germline V gene. This CDR3 region has 14 residues. Losses at the gene ends were 4 bases for V and 9 bases for J; bases not matched to a gene: 7.

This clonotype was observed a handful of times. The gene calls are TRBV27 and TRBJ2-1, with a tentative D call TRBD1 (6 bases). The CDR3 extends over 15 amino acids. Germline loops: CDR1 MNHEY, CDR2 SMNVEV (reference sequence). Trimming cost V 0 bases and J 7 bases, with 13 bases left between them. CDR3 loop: CASSLSSVRGNEQFF. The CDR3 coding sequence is TGTGCCAGCAGTTTATCTAGCGTAAGGGGGAATGAGCAGTTCTTC.